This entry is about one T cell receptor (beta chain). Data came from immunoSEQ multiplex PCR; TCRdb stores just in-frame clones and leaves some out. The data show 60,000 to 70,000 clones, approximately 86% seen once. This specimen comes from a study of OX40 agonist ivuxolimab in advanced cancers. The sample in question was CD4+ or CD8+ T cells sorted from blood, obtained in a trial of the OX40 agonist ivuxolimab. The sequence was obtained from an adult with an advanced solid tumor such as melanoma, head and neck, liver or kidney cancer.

The CDR3 sequence: CASSLRELNTEAFF. As DNA, the CDR3 is TGTGCCAGCAGCTTAAGAGAACTGAACACTGAAGCTTTCTTT. The V call is TRBV7-9, the J call TRBJ1-1; D is undetermined. CDR1 and CDR2 (germline): SEHNR, FQNEAQ (reference sequence). V was clipped by 2 bases and J by 0 bases, with 7 bases between them. The CDR3 is made up of 14 amino acids.